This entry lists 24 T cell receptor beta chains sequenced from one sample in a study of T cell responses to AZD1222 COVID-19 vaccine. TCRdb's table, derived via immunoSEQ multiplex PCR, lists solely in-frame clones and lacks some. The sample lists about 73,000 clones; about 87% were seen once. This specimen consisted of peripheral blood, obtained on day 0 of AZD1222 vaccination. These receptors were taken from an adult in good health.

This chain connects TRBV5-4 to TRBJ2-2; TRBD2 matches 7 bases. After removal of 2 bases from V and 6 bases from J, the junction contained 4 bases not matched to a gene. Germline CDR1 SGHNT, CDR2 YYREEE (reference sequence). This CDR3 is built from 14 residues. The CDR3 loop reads CASSFRGGPGELFF. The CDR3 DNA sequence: TGTGCCAGCAGCTTTCGCGGGGGACCCGGGGAGCTGTTTTTT.

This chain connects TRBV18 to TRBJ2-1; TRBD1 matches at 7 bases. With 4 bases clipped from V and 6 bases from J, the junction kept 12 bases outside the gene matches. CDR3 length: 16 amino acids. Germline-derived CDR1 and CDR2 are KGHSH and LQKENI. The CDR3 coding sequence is TGTGCCAGCTCACTCGACCACAGGGGTGGAATCAATGAGCAGTTCTTC. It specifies CASSLDHRGGINEQFF.

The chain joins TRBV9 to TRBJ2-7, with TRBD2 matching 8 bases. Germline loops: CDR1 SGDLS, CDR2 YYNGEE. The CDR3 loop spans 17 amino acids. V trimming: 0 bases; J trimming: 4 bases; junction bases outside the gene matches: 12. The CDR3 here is CASSVATEVAGSYEQYF. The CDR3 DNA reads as TGTGCCAGCAGCGTAGCCACCGAGGTAGCGGGGTCGTACGAGCAGTACTTC.

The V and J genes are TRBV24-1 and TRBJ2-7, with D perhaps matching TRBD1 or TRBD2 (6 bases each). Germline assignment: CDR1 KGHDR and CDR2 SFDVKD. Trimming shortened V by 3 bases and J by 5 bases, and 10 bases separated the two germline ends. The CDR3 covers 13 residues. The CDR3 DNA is TGTGCCACCAGTGATCCCGGGGGCCACGAGCAGTACTTC. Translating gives CATSDPGGHEQYF.

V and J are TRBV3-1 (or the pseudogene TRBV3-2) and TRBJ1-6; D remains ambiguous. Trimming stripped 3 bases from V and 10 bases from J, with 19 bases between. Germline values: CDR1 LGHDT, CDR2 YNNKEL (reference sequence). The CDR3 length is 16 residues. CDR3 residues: CASSHVAAASRSPLHF. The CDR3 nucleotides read TGTGCCAGCAGCCATGTGGCAGCAGCCAGTCGGTCACCCCTCCACTTT.

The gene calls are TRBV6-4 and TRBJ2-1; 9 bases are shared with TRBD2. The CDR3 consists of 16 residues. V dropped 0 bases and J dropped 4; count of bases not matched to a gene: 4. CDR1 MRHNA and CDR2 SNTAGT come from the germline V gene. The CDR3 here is CASSDSAGGPYNEQFF. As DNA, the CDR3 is TGTGCCAGCAGTGACTCGGCGGGGGGGCCTTACAATGAGCAGTTCTTC.

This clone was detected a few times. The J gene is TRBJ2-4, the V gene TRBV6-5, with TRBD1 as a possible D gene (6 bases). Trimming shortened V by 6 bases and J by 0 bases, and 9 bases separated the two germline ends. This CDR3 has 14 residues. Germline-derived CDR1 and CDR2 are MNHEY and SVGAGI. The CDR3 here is CASSKQGAKNIQYF. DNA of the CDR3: TGTGCCAGCAGCAAACAGGGAGCCAAAAACATTCAGTACTTC.

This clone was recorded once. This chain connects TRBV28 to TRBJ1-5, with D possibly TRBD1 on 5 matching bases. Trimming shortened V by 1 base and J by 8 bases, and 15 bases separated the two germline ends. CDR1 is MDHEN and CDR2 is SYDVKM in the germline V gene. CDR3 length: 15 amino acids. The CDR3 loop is CASSLSGLPREPQHF. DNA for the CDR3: TGTGCCAGCAGTTTATCCGGCCTCCCCAGGGAGCCCCAGCATTTT.

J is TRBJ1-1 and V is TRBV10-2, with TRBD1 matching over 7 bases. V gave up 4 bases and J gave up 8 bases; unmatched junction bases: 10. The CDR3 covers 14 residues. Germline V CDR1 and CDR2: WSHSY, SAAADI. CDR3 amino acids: CASSGQGGQGEAFF. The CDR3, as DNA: TGCGCCAGCAGTGGGCAGGGGGGCCAAGGCGAAGCTTTCTTT.

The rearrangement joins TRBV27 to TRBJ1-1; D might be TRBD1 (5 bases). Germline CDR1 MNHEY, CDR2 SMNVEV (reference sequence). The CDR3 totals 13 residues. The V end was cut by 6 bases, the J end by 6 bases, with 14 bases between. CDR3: CASRYARESEAFF. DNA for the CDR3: TGTGCCAGCAGGTACGCCAGGGAGTCTGAAGCTTTCTTT.

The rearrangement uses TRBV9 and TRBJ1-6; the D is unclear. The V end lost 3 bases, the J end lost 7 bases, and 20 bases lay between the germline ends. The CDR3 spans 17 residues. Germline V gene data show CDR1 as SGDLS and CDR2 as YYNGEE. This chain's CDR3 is CASSGLISGRENSPLHF. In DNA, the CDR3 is TGTGCCAGCAGCGGGCTGATTTCGGGAAGGGAGAATTCACCCCTCCACTTT. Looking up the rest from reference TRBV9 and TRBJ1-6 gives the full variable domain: DSGVTQTPKHLITATGQRVTLRCSPRSGDLSVYWYQQSLDQGLQFLIQYYNGEERAKGNILERFSAQQFPDLHSELNLSSLELGDSALYFCASSGLISGRENSPLHFGNGTRLTVT.

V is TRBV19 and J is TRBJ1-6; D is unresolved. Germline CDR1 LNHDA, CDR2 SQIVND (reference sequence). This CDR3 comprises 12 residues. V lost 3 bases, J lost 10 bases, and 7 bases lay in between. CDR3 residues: CASSIRGSPLHF. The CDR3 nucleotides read TGTGCCAGTAGTATCCGCGGATCACCCCTCCACTTT.

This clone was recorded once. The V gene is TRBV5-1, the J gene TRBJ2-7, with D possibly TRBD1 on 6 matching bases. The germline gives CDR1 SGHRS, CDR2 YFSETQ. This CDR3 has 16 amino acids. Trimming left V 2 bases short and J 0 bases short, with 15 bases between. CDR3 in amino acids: CASSFSETDSSYEQYF. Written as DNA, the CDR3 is TGCGCCAGCAGCTTCTCGGAAACGGACAGCTCCTACGAGCAGTACTTC.

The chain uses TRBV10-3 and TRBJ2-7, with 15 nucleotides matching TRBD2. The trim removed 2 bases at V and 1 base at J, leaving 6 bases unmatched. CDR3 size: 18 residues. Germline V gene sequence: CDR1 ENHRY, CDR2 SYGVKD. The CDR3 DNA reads TGTGCCATCAGTGAGGGACTAGCGGGAGGGCCGGGGTCCTACGAGCAGTACTTC. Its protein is CAISEGLAGGPGSYEQYF.

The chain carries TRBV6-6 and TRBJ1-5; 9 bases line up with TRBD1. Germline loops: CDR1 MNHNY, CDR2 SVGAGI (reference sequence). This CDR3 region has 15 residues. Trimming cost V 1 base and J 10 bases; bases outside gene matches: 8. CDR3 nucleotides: TGTGCCAGCAGTTACTTACAGGGGGCGGGTGAACCCCAGCATTTT. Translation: CASSYLQGAGEPQHF.

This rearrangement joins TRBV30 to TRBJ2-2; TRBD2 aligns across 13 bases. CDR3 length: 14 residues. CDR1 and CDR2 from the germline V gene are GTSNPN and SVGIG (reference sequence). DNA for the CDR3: TGTGGGACTAGCGGGAGTCCGGTCACCGGGGAGCTGTTTTTT. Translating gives CGTSGSPVTGELFF.

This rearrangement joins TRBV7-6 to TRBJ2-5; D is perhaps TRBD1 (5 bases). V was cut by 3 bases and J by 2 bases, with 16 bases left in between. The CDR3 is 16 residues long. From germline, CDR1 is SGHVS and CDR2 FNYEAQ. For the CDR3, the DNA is TGTGCCAGCAGCTTGGGGTGGGGCGTGACACAAGAGACCCAGTACTTC. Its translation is CASSLGWGVTQETQYF. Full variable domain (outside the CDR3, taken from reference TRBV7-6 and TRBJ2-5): GAGVSQSPRYKVTKRGQDVALRCDPISGHVSLYWYRQALGQGPEFLTYFNYEAQQDKSGLPNDRFSAERPEGSISTLTIQRTEQRDSAMYRCASSLGWGVTQETQYFGPGTRLLVL.

DNA of the CDR3: TGCGCCAGCAGCCAATTGGGACTGGGTAATTCACCCCTCCACTTT. Encoded protein: CASSQLGLGNSPLHF. This chain uses TRBV4-1 with TRBJ1-6; maybe TRBD1 (5 bases). Between the trimmed V and J ends, which lost 2 bases and 6 bases, there was a span of 11 bases. This CDR3 is built from 15 residues. Germline loops: CDR1 MGHRA, CDR2 YSYEKL.

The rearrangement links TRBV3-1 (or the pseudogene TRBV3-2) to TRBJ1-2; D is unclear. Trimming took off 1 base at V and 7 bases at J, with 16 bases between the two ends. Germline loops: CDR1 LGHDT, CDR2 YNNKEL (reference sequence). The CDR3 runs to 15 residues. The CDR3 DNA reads TGTGCCAGCAGCCAAGTTCGGAGGGCGGCAAGTGGCTACACCTTC. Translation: CASSQVRRAASGYTF.

CDR3: CASSSPGQGFYEQYF. Here the CDR3 DNA reads TGTGCCAGCAGCTCGCCGGGACAGGGGTTCTACGAGCAGTACTTC. The chain joins TRBV7-9 to TRBJ2-7, with 10 bases matching TRBD1. This CDR3 spans 15 amino acids. The ends lost 4 bases at V and 3 bases at J; junction bases unmatched: 6. Germline V lookup: CDR1 SEHNR, CDR2 FQNEAQ (reference sequence).

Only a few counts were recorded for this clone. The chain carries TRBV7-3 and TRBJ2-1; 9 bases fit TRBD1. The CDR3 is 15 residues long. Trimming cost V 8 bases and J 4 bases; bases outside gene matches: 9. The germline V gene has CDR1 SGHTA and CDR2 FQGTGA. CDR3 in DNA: TGTGCCAGCGGGATCCCGGGACAGGGTTACAATGAGCAGTTCTTC. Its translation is CASGIPGQGYNEQFF.

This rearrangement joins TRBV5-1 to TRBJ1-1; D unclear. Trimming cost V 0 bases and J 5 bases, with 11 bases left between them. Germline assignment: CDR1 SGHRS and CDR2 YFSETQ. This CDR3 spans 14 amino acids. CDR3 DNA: TGCGCCAGCAGCTTGGCGGCGGGGAGAACTGAAGCTTTCTTT. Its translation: CASSLAAGRTEAFF.

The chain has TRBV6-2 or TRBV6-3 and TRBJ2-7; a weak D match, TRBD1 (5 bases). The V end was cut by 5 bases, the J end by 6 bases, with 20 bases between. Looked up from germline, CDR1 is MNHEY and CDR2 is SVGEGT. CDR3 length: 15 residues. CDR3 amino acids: CASSPLAPTGREQYF. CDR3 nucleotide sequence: TGTGCCAGCAGTCCCTTGGCCCCCACAGGCCGCGAGCAGTACTTC.

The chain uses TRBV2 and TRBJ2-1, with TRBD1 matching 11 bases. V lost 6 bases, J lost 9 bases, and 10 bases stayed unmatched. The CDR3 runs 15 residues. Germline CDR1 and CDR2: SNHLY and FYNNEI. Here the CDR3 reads CASRKGQGAGSEQFF. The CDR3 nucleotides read TGTGCCAGCAGAAAAGGACAGGGGGCAGGGAGTGAGCAGTTCTTC.